These T cell receptor beta chains were read from a single sample in a study of T cells after posttransplantation cyclophosphamide. Some clones are missing from TCRdb's copy, which holds only in-frame ones; the method was immunoSEQ multiplex PCR. The repertoire consists of over 3,000 clones, with 69% occurring once and the leading ten covering about 45%. Sample: CD8+ T cells sorted from PBMCs, taken 950 to 1,200 days after allogeneic stem cell transplant with posttransplant cyclophosphamide. The receptors were gathered from a female patient aged 40-50 years who received an allogeneic stem cell transplant from a related donor, was CMV-positive, and had no GVHD. A share of the T cells may be of graft donor origin. Each CDR3 is given with its conserved first and last residue. The order of the fields is CDR3 DNA, CDR3 protein, V gene, D gene, J gene, clone size. D genes are given only for firm matches. Clone size is given for some rows only: seen once, a few or many times, or a class if the clone is expanded.

CDR3nt: TGTGCCAGCAGTGGAATAGGCGGCCCTACCACAGATACGCAGTATTTT; CDR3aa: CASSGIGGPTTDTQYF; v_gene: TRBV2; d_gene: .; j_gene: TRBJ2-3; abundance: .
CDR3nt: TGTGCCAGCAGCTTAGAGTCAGATACGCAGTATTTT; CDR3aa: CASSLESDTQYF; v_gene: TRBV5-4; d_gene: .; j_gene: TRBJ2-3; abundance: .
CDR3nt: TGCGCCAGCAGCTTCGCCGGGGAGCTGTTTTTT; CDR3aa: CASSFAGELFF; v_gene: TRBV5-1; d_gene: .; j_gene: TRBJ2-2; abundance: .
CDR3nt: TGCAGCGCATGGGGACAGGAAGAGGTTGGGGGAGTCTCCGAGCAGTACTTC; CDR3aa: CSAWGQEEVGGVSEQYF; v_gene: TRBV29-1; d_gene: TRBD1; j_gene: TRBJ2-7; abundance: .
CDR3nt: TGTGCCAGCAGTTTGACTAGCCTTAACACAGATACGCAGTATTTT; CDR3aa: CASSLTSLNTDTQYF; v_gene: TRBV27; d_gene: TRBD2; j_gene: TRBJ2-3; abundance: few
CDR3nt: TGTGCCAGCAGCCTCCGGGACAGGGGTTACGAGCAGTACTTC; CDR3aa: CASSLRDRGYEQYF; v_gene: TRBV7-9; d_gene: TRBD1; j_gene: TRBJ2-7; abundance: .
CDR3nt: TGTGCCAGCAGCTTAGACAGCAGCACAGATACGCAGTATTTT; CDR3aa: CASSLDSSTDTQYF; v_gene: TRBV7-2; d_gene: .; j_gene: TRBJ2-3; abundance: .
CDR3nt: TGTGCCAGTTGTTTCAAACAGGGGACGGCATACGAGCAGTACTTC; CDR3aa: CASCFKQGTAYEQYF; v_gene: TRBV9; d_gene: TRBD1; j_gene: TRBJ2-7; abundance: .
CDR3nt: TGTGCCAGCAGCACCTCTAGGAGGGGACAGACGAACACCGGGGAGCTGTTTTTT; CDR3aa: CASSTSRRGQTNTGELFF; v_gene: TRBV21-1; d_gene: .; j_gene: TRBJ2-2; abundance: .
CDR3nt: TGTGCCAGTAGTCCCTTGGGACAGGGGAACACTGAAGCTTTCTTT; CDR3aa: CASSPLGQGNTEAFF; v_gene: TRBV19; d_gene: TRBD1; j_gene: TRBJ1-1; abundance: .
CDR3nt: TGTGCCAGCAGCTTTGGGACAGGGGGCTTTAACTATGGCTACACCTTC; CDR3aa: CASSFGTGGFNYGYTF; v_gene: TRBV7-9; d_gene: TRBD1; j_gene: TRBJ1-2; abundance: .
CDR3nt: TGTGCCAGCAGCTTGGGCAGCCGGAGAGCTTTCTTT; CDR3aa: CASSLGSRRAFF; v_gene: TRBV5-6; d_gene: .; j_gene: TRBJ1-1; abundance: .
CDR3nt: TGTGCCAGTTTTTTCAGACAGGAGACGGCATACGAGCAGTACTTC; CDR3aa: CASFFRQETAYEQYF; v_gene: TRBV9; d_gene: .; j_gene: TRBJ2-7; abundance: .
CDR3nt: TGTGCCAGCAGCTTGGGGGCCGACAGACAGGACATTCAGTACTTC; CDR3aa: CASSLGADRQDIQYF; v_gene: TRBV5-6; d_gene: .; j_gene: TRBJ2-4; abundance: once
CDR3nt: TGTGCCAGCAGCCCCCAGGGGACCGGTGAAAAACTGTTTTTT; CDR3aa: CASSPQGTGEKLFF; v_gene: TRBV5-8; d_gene: .; j_gene: TRBJ1-4; abundance: .
CDR3nt: TGTGCCAGCAGCCCCTGGACAGGGACGAACACTGAAGCTTTCTTT; CDR3aa: CASSPWTGTNTEAFF; v_gene: TRBV5-5; d_gene: TRBD1; j_gene: TRBJ1-1; abundance: .
CDR3nt: TGCGCCAGCAGTCAATCTGCTAGTAGCGGGGGGGCCGGGGATACGCAGTATTTT; CDR3aa: CASSQSASSGGAGDTQYF; v_gene: TRBV23-1; d_gene: TRBD2; j_gene: TRBJ2-3; abundance: .
CDR3nt: TGTGCCAGCAGCTTAACGGGCCTGGACTATGGCTACACCTTC; CDR3aa: CASSLTGLDYGYTF; v_gene: TRBV7-3; d_gene: .; j_gene: TRBJ1-2; abundance: .
CDR3nt: TGTGCCAGCAGCTTACAGGGCAAAAACATTCAGTACTTC; CDR3aa: CASSLQGKNIQYF; v_gene: TRBV5-6; d_gene: .; j_gene: TRBJ2-4; abundance: .
CDR3nt: TGCGCCAGCAGCCAAGGGGCGACAGGGGTCTACGAGCAGTACTTC; CDR3aa: CASSQGATGVYEQYF; v_gene: TRBV4-1; d_gene: TRBD1; j_gene: TRBJ2-7; abundance: few
CDR3nt: TGTGCCTGCATTTTCGGGCAGGGGACGGCATACGAGCAGTACTTC; CDR3aa: CACIFGQGTAYEQYF; v_gene: TRBV9; d_gene: .; j_gene: TRBJ2-7; abundance: few
CDR3nt: TGCGCCAGCAGCCAATTATCAGGGGTCGCTGAAGCTTTCTTT; CDR3aa: CASSQLSGVAEAFF; v_gene: TRBV4-1; d_gene: .; j_gene: TRBJ1-1; abundance: .
CDR3nt: TGTGCCAGCAGCACGCCTGCCTGGAGGGACAGGAATTCACCCCTCCACTTT; CDR3aa: CASSTPAWRDRNSPLHF; v_gene: TRBV21-1; d_gene: .; j_gene: TRBJ1-6; abundance: .
CDR3nt: TGTGCCAGCAGTTCGGACAGAGCCTACGAGCAGTACTTC; CDR3aa: CASSSDRAYEQYF; v_gene: TRBV27; d_gene: .; j_gene: TRBJ2-7; abundance: .
CDR3nt: TGTGCCAGCAGTGACTCGGGAGCGGGGGACCACAATGAGCAGTTCTTC; CDR3aa: CASSDSGAGDHNEQFF; v_gene: TRBV6-4; d_gene: TRBD2; j_gene: TRBJ2-1; abundance: .
CDR3nt: TGTGCCAGCAGTTCCCTGCGACAGGGAACGGAGCAGTTCTTC; CDR3aa: CASSSLRQGTEQFF; v_gene: TRBV6-6; d_gene: TRBD1; j_gene: TRBJ2-1; abundance: .
CDR3nt: TGCGCCAGCAGCCCCGAGGAGGGGTTGAACGAGCAGTACTTC; CDR3aa: CASSPEEGLNEQYF; v_gene: TRBV4-1; d_gene: .; j_gene: TRBJ2-7; abundance: .
CDR3nt: TGTGCCAGCAGCTTGGGACAGGGGACTTCCTACGAGCAGTACTTC; CDR3aa: CASSLGQGTSYEQYF; v_gene: TRBV5-5; d_gene: TRBD1; j_gene: TRBJ2-7; abundance: .
CDR3nt: TGCGCCAGCAGCCAAGACTACAGGGCCATGAACACTGAAGCTTTCTTT; CDR3aa: CASSQDYRAMNTEAFF; v_gene: TRBV4-3; d_gene: .; j_gene: TRBJ1-1; abundance: .
CDR3nt: TGTGCCAGCGAAGACTTGGAGGGCACCGGGGAGCTGTTTTTT; CDR3aa: CASEDLEGTGELFF; v_gene: TRBV2; d_gene: .; j_gene: TRBJ2-2; abundance: .
CDR3nt: TGTGCCAGTTTCATCAAACAGGGGACGGCCTACGAGCAGTACTTC; CDR3aa: CASFIKQGTAYEQYF; v_gene: TRBV9; d_gene: TRBD1; j_gene: TRBJ2-7; abundance: .
CDR3nt: TGTGCCAGCAGCCCGGGACTAGCGGGGGGCGGGGAAGCAGATACGCAGTATTTT; CDR3aa: CASSPGLAGGGEADTQYF; v_gene: TRBV7-8; d_gene: TRBD2; j_gene: TRBJ2-3; abundance: .
CDR3nt: TGTGCCAGCAGTGAAGAGGACAGGGTCCGAGAGACCCAGTACTTC; CDR3aa: CASSEEDRVRETQYF; v_gene: TRBV2; d_gene: TRBD1; j_gene: TRBJ2-5; abundance: .
CDR3nt: TGTGCCACCAGCGCGCCAACCCGGCTTGACAGGTCGAACACTGAAGCTTTCTTT; CDR3aa: CATSAPTRLDRSNTEAFF; v_gene: TRBV15; d_gene: .; j_gene: TRBJ1-1; abundance: few
CDR3nt: TGTGCCAGCAGACCCGTCGGTCGGAATCAGCCCCAGCATTTT; CDR3aa: CASRPVGRNQPQHF; v_gene: TRBV6-5; d_gene: .; j_gene: TRBJ1-5; abundance: medium-sized
CDR3nt: TGCGCCAGCGCCCGGGATACCTATAATTCACCCCTCCACTTT; CDR3aa: CASARDTYNSPLHF; v_gene: TRBV4-1; d_gene: .; j_gene: TRBJ1-6; abundance: .
CDR3nt: TGTGCCAGCAGCTACGGACAGGGGGGCAATCAGCCCCAGCATTTT; CDR3aa: CASSYGQGGNQPQHF; v_gene: TRBV28; d_gene: TRBD1; j_gene: TRBJ1-5; abundance: once
CDR3nt: TGCGCCAGCAGTGCCGGGACAGAAGAGACCCAGTACTTC; CDR3aa: CASSAGTEETQYF; v_gene: TRBV10-1; d_gene: TRBD1; j_gene: TRBJ2-5; abundance: .
CDR3nt: TGCGCCAGCAGCCAAGACCGGTCGTCCTATAATTCACCCCTCCACTTT; CDR3aa: CASSQDRSSYNSPLHF; v_gene: TRBV4-3; d_gene: .; j_gene: TRBJ1-6; abundance: once
CDR3nt: TGTGCCAGCAGCCCTGGCCAAGGGGGAGATACGCAGTATTTT; CDR3aa: CASSPGQGGDTQYF; v_gene: TRBV7-6; d_gene: .; j_gene: TRBJ2-3; abundance: .
CDR3nt: TGTGCCACCAGCCGGATCTTAGGAGGGGGCCGGAGCAATCAGCCCCAGCATTTT; CDR3aa: CATSRILGGGRSNQPQHF; v_gene: TRBV15; d_gene: TRBD1; j_gene: TRBJ1-5; abundance: .
CDR3nt: TGTGCCAGCACCGGCCAGGGGGCCTTCTACGAGCAGTACTTC; CDR3aa: CASTGQGAFYEQYF; v_gene: TRBV27; d_gene: TRBD1; j_gene: TRBJ2-7; abundance: .
CDR3nt: TGCGCCAGCAGCCAGGGGCCGGGACAGGGAGTGGACGAGCAGTACTTC; CDR3aa: CASSQGPGQGVDEQYF; v_gene: TRBV4-1; d_gene: TRBD1; j_gene: TRBJ2-7; abundance: .
CDR3nt: TGTGCCAGCAGCTTAGTACCAGGGTCAGGGTACAATGAGCAGTTCTTC; CDR3aa: CASSLVPGSGYNEQFF; v_gene: TRBV7-8; d_gene: .; j_gene: TRBJ2-1; abundance: once
CDR3nt: TGTGCCAGTAGTATGGAGGGGTGGGGGGCCAACGTCCTGACTTTC; CDR3aa: CASSMEGWGANVLTF; v_gene: TRBV19; d_gene: .; j_gene: TRBJ2-6; abundance: .
CDR3nt: TGCGCCAGCAGCCAAGAGTATGGAGTAGTGGTGAACACTGAAGCTTTCTTT; CDR3aa: CASSQEYGVVVNTEAFF; v_gene: TRBV4-1; d_gene: .; j_gene: TRBJ1-1; abundance: .
CDR3nt: TGTGCCATCAGTGCCTTGACAGGGGCCGAGCAGTACTTC; CDR3aa: CAISALTGAEQYF; v_gene: TRBV10-3; d_gene: TRBD1; j_gene: TRBJ2-7; abundance: .
CDR3nt: TGTGCCAGCAGCTTGCCGACAGGGGGCGAACTAGGTAGAGATACGCAGTATTTT; CDR3aa: CASSLPTGGELGRDTQYF; v_gene: TRBV11-2; d_gene: TRBD1; j_gene: TRBJ2-3; abundance: .
CDR3nt: TGTGCCAGCAGTTACACCACCGGGGGAGAGCAGTACTTC; CDR3aa: CASSYTTGGEQYF; v_gene: TRBV6-5; d_gene: .; j_gene: TRBJ2-7; abundance: .
CDR3nt: TGTGCCAGCAGTGGGGTGCAGGGGGCGGGGGAGCAGTACTTC; CDR3aa: CASSGVQGAGEQYF; v_gene: TRBV2; d_gene: TRBD1; j_gene: TRBJ2-7; abundance: .
CDR3nt: TGTGCCAGCAGCTCCCAGGGGGGACCCCTCCACTTT; CDR3aa: CASSSQGGPLHF; v_gene: TRBV9; d_gene: TRBD1; j_gene: TRBJ1-6; abundance: .
CDR3nt: TGTGCCAGCAGTGACAGAGATACGCAGTATTTT; CDR3aa: CASSDRDTQYF; v_gene: TRBV6-5; d_gene: .; j_gene: TRBJ2-3; abundance: .
CDR3nt: TGTGCTAGCAGCTTCGGGAACACCGGGGAGCTGTTTTTT; CDR3aa: CASSFGNTGELFF; v_gene: TRBV7-7; d_gene: .; j_gene: TRBJ2-2; abundance: .